One and the same sample provided the 9 T cell receptor beta chains below, sequenced in a study of T cell responses to AZD1222 COVID-19 vaccine. The repertoire was sequenced with immunoSEQ multiplex PCR; TCRdb's copy has only in-frame clones and lacks some. The sample gives over 60,000 clones, under 90% of which show up once; about 14% is in the top ten. Sequencing used peripheral blood, obtained 28 days after the second AZD1222 dose. These receptors came from an adult who received the AZD1222 COVID-19 vaccine.

As concerns this clone: Within the sample, other DNA sequences also encode this same CDR3. This rearrangement joins TRBV5-1 to TRBJ1-2, with TRBD1 matching 8 bases. There are 14 residues in the CDR3. CDR1 and CDR2 from the germline V gene are SGHRS and YFSETQ. Trimming at V came to 0 bases and at J to 2 bases, leaving 0 bases not matched to a gene. The CDR3 protein is CASSLGDRNYGYTF. CDR3 nucleotides: TGCGCCAGCAGCTTGGGGGACAGGAACTATGGCTACACCTTC.

This chain connects TRBV5-6 to TRBJ2-6; 7 positions match TRBD2. Per the germline V gene, CDR1 is SGHDT and CDR2 is YYEEEE. This CDR3 has 19 residues. V was clipped by 0 bases and J by 0 bases; unmatched bases: 9. The DNA of the CDR3 is TGTGCCAGCAGCTTGGTAAGTCTAGCGGCAGACTCTGGGGCCAACGTCCTGACTTTC. Translation gives CASSLVSLAADSGANVLTF. Complete variable domain (other parts from reference TRBV5-6 and TRBJ2-6): DAGVTQSPTHLIKTRGQQVTLRCSPKSGHDTVSWYQQALGQGPQFIFQYYEEEERQRGNFPDRFSGHQFPNYSSELNVNALLLGDSALYLCASSLVSLAADSGANVLTFGAGSRLTVL.

A word on this clone: Sequence at one end of the junction differs from germline and may be a read error. This chain joins TRBV5-1 and TRBJ2-5; 9 nucleotides line up with TRBD2. Germline V CDR1 and CDR2: SGHRS, YFSETQ. CDR3 size: 16 residues. This chain's CDR3 is CASSLGISGGQETQYF. The CDR3 DNA sequence: TGCGCCAGCAGTTTGGGGATTAGCGGGGGACAAGAGACCCAGTACTTC.

This chain joins TRBV7-8 and TRBJ1-1, with 7 bases identical to TRBD1. The length of the CDR3 is 14 residues. V was pared by 4 bases and J by 4 bases, with 6 bases of the junction left unmatched. The germline CDR1 and CDR2 sequences are SGHVS and FQNEAQ. CDR3 nucleotide sequence: TGTGCCAGCAGCTCCGTACAGGGGACCACTGAAGCTTTCTTT. Amino acid sequence: CASSSVQGTTEAFF.

The V and J genes are TRBV1 and TRBJ2-7; the D call of TRBD2 is as the table states it, not checked on the DNA. TRBV1 is designated a pseudogene. This CDR3 comprises 20 residues. The CDR3 region is CTSSQDGGLLAGGCPYEQYF. In nucleotides, the CDR3 is TGCACCAGCAGCCAAGACGGAGGGCTCCTAGCGGGGGGCTGTCCCTACGAGCAGTACTTC.

This clone occurred once. V is TRBV5-1 and J is TRBJ1-5, with D perhaps TRBD1 (6 bases). Germline CDR1 and CDR2: SGHRS and YFSETQ. V was clipped by 0 bases and J by 3 bases, with 10 bases between them. The CDR3 loop spans 15 amino acids. The DNA for the CDR3 is TGCGCCAGCAGCTTGGAGGGGGATACCAATCAGCCCCAGCATTTT. Its translation is CASSLEGDTNQPQHF.

V usage is TRBV7-6 and J usage is TRBJ2-2, with 9 bases matching TRBD1. Germline V gives CDR1 SGHVS, CDR2 FNYEAQ. The ends lost 4 bases at V and 0 bases at J; junction bases unmatched: 9. The CDR3 runs to 18 residues. Written as DNA, the CDR3 is TGTGCCAGCAGCTCGGGACAGGGAAGGGGATCGAACACCGGGGAGCTGTTTTTT. This translates into CASSSGQGRGSNTGELFF.

The genes are TRBV28 and TRBJ1-2; TRBD1 is a possible D gene (6 bases). The CDR3 covers 14 residues. The V and J ends lost 6 bases and 0 bases respectively, with 11 bases between them. Germline V gene sequence: CDR1 MDHEN, CDR2 SYDVKM. The CDR3 nucleotides are TGTGCCAGCAGAGTGGGACAAGCTAACTATGGCTACACCTTC. The encoded protein is CASRVGQANYGYTF.

The chain combines TRBV5-1 with TRBJ1-5; D gene uncertain. The CDR3 has 16 amino acids. The germline V gene encodes CDR1 SGHRS and CDR2 YFSETQ. The V end lost 7 bases, the J end lost 1 base, and 18 bases lay between the germline ends. CDR3 amino acids: CASASVGSGSNQPQHF. CDR3 in DNA: TGCGCCAGCGCCAGCGTCGGTTCGGGGAGCAATCAGCCCCAGCATTTT. Drawing the rest from reference TRBV5-1 and TRBJ1-5, the complete variable domain is KAGVTQTPRYLIKTRGQQVTLSCSPISGHRSVSWYQQTPGQGLQFLFEYFSETQRNKGNFPGRFSGRQFSNSRSEMNVSTLELGDSALYLCASASVGSGSNQPQHFGDGTRLSIL.